The 9 T cell receptor beta chains reported below all come from one sample, sequenced in a study of cytotoxic CD8 clonotypes in ibrutinib-treated CLL. Clones were read by immunoSEQ multiplex PCR, and TCRdb kept only the in-frame ones, dropping some. The sample lists under 35,000 clones, around three quarters seen once, with roughly half in the top ten. The sample here was PBMCs, taken after 24 months of ibrutinib treatment. The receptors were gathered from a human donor with chronic lymphocytic leukemia.

The chain links TRBV7-2 to TRBJ1-1; maybe TRBD1 (6 bases). V lost 4 bases, J lost 2 bases, and 23 bases lay in between. CDR3 length: 18 residues. CDR1 and CDR2 (germline): SGHTA, FQGNSA. CDR3 nucleotide sequence: TGTGCCAGCAGCTCCCGGCAATGGGGGCGAACGAAAAACACTGAAGCTTTCTTT. Translating it yields CASSSRQWGRTKNTEAFF.

CDR3 coding DNA: TGTGCCTGGAGTAAGACCGACGAGCAGTACTTC. It is translated as CAWSKTDEQYF. This chain joins TRBV30 and TRBJ2-7; no definite D call. The germline gives CDR1 GTSNPN, CDR2 SVGIG (reference sequence). The V and J ends lost 2 bases and 5 bases respectively, with 7 bases between them. The CDR3 consists of 11 residues.

The J gene is TRBJ1-2, the V gene TRBV28; D is possibly TRBD1 (5 bases). Germline CDR1 reads MDHEN; CDR2 reads SYDVKM. V lost 10 bases and J 4 bases, leaving 13 bases between the germline ends. CDR3 length: 12 amino acids. The CDR3 reads CATRDSIYGYTF. The CDR3 coding sequence is TGTGCCACCCGGGACTCCATCTATGGCTACACCTTC.

This rearrangement joins TRBV6-5 to TRBJ1-1; 11 bases align to TRBD1. The trim removed 6 bases at V and 0 bases at J, leaving 3 bases unmatched. Germline loops: CDR1 MNHEY, CDR2 SVGAGI. The CDR3 loop spans 15 amino acids. The CDR3 is CASRGQGALNTEAFF. The CDR3 bases are TGTGCCAGCAGAGGACAGGGGGCGTTGAACACTGAAGCTTTCTTT.

The chain is built from TRBV19 and TRBJ1-5; D is uncertain. V lost 4 bases to trimming and J lost 6 bases, with 1 base between them. The CDR3 has 10 residues. Germline V gene sequence: CDR1 LNHDA, CDR2 SQIVND (reference sequence). CDR3 in DNA: TGTGCCAGTAGTACTCAGCCCCAGCATTTT. Its translation: CASSTQPQHF.

J is TRBJ2-6 and V is TRBV6-1, with a possible D match to TRBD1 (5 bases). The V gene lost 5 bases and the J gene lost 3 bases, with 8 bases spanning the gap. Per germline, CDR1 MNHNS and CDR2 SASEGT. CDR3 size: 14 residues. For the CDR3, the DNA is TGTGCCAGCAGTCCCGGACATGGGGCCAACGTCCTGACTTTC. Its protein product is CASSPGHGANVLTF.

This chain uses TRBV6-5 with TRBJ2-7, with a possible D match to TRBD1 (5 bases). CDR3 length: 14 amino acids. Germline assignment: CDR1 MNHEY and CDR2 SVGAGI. Deletions cut 0 bases from V and 5 bases from J, with 11 bases between. The CDR3 DNA sequence: TGTGCCAGCAGTTACTCGAGAAGGGGTGACGAGCAGTACTTC. It yields the protein CASSYSRRGDEQYF.

The CDR3 protein is CASRRDSYTGELFF. The CDR3 DNA sequence: TGTGCCAGCCGGCGGGACAGCTACACCGGGGAGCTGTTTTTT. The chain employs TRBV6-5 and TRBJ2-2, with D tentatively TRBD1 (7 bases). Trimming took off 8 bases at V and 3 bases at J, with 13 bases between the two ends. From germline, CDR1 is MNHEY and CDR2 SVGAGI. This CDR3 comprises 14 residues.

The chain employs TRBV27 and TRBJ1-2; no reliable D call. Trimming cost V 6 bases and J 8 bases, with 16 bases left between them. CDR3 length: 13 amino acids. Germline CDR1 is MNHEY and CDR2 is SMNVEV (reference sequence). CDR3 loop: CASRSPMGVGYTF. The CDR3 DNA reads as TGTGCCAGCAGATCCCCGATGGGAGTAGGCTACACCTTC.